The TCR beta chain described here comes from a study of T cell repertoires in cytomegalovirus infection. For the study at large: TCR beta signatures that were public indicated CMV infection and matching HLA type. Study observations and caveats: Clonotype analysis showed dominance of the ex vivo response by HLA-C-restricted CMV-specific TCR beta clonotypes.

For this clonotype: Its specificity is not known.

From germline, CDR1 is SGHDT and CDR2 YYEEEE. V lost 4 bases to trimming and J lost 7 bases, with 12 bases between them. CDR3 length: 13 amino acids. TCRdb ran MiXCR on the reads and lists one entry per CDR3 protein. The sample contains about 260,000 distinct CDR3 sequences, 8% to 9.5% of which appear only once. Material for sequencing was PBMCs. The V and J genes are TRBV5-6 and TRBJ1-5; D gene ambiguous. This clonotype originated in a human donor in good health (CMV status not recorded). Some clones in this sample may be carry-over from other donors' samples. The CDR3 reads CASSPNTGQPQHF. The CDR3 DNA reads as TGTGCCAGCAGCCCAAACACGGGGCAGCCCCAGCATTTT.